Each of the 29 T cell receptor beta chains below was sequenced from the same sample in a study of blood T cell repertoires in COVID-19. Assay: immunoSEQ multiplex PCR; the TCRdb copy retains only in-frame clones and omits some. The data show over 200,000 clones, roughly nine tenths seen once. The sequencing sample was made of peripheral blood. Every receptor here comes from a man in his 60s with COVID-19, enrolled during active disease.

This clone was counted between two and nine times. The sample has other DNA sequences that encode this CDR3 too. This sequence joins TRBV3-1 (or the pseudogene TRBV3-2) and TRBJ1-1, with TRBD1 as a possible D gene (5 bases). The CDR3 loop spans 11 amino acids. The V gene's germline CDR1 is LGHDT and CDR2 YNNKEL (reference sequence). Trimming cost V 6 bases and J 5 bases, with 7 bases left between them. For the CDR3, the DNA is TGTGCCAGCAGGGGGGGGACTGAAGCTTTCTTT. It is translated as CASRGGTEAFF.

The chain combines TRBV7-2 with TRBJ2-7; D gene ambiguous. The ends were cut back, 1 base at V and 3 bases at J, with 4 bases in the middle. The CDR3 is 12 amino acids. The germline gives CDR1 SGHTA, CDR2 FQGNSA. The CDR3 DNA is TGTGCCAGCAGCTTAGTTCTCTACGAGCAGTACTTC. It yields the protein CASSLVLYEQYF.

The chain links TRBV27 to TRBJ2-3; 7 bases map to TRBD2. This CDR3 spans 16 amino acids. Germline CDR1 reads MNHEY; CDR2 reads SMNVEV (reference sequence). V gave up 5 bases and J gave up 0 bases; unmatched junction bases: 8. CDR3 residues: CASSTPSGASTDTQYF. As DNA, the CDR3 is TGTGCCAGCAGTACCCCAAGCGGGGCCAGCACAGATACGCAGTATTTT.

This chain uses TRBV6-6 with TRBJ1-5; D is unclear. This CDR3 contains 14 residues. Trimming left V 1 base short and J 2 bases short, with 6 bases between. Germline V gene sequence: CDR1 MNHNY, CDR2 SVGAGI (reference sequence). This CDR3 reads CASSYYRGNQPQHF. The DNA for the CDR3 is TGTGCCAGCAGTTACTATCGTGGCAATCAGCCCCAGCATTTT.

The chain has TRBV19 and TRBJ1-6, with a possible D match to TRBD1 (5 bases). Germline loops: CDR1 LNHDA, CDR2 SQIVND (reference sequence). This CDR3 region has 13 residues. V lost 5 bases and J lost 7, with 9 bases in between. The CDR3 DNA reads TGTGCCAGTAGTCAGGGTTGGAATTCACCCCTCCACTTT. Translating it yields CASSQGWNSPLHF.

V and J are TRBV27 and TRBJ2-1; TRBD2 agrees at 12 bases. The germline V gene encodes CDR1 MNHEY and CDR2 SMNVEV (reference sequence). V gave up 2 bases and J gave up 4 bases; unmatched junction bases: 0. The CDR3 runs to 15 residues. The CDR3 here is CASSLLAGGYNEQFF. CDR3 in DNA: TGTGCCAGCAGTTTACTAGCGGGAGGGTACAATGAGCAGTTCTTC.

CDR3 region: CASSLASNQPQHF. As DNA, the CDR3 is TGTGCCAGCAGCTTGGCGAGCAATCAGCCCCAGCATTTT. The rearrangement uses TRBV5-6 and TRBJ1-5; D is unclear. V was shortened by 0 bases and J by 1 base, with 2 bases between the two germline ends. CDR3 length: 13 residues. CDR1 and CDR2 (germline): SGHDT, YYEEEE.

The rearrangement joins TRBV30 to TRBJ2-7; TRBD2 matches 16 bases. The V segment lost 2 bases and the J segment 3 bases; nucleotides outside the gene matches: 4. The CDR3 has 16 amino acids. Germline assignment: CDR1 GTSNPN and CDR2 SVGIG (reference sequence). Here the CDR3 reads CAWSRGLAGGVYEQYF. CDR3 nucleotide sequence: TGTGCCTGGAGTAGGGGACTAGCGGGAGGGGTCTACGAGCAGTACTTC. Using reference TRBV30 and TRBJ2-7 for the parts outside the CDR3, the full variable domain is SQTIHQWPATLVQPVGSPLSLECTVEGTSNPNLYWYRQAAGRGLQLLFYSVGIGQISSEVPQNLSASRPQDRQFILSSKKLLLSDSGFYLCAWSRGLAGGVYEQYFGPGTRLTVT.

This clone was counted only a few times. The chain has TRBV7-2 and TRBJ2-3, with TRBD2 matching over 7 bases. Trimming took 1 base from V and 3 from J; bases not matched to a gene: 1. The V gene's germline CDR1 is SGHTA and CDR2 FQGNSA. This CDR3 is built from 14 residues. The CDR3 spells CASSLGTSTDTQYF. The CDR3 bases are TGTGCCAGCAGCTTAGGGACTAGTACAGATACGCAGTATTTT.

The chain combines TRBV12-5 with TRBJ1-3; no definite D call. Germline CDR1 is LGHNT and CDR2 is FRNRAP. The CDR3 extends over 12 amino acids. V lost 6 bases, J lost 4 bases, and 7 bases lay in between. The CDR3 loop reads CASGLGGNTIYF. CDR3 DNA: TGTGCTAGTGGCCTCGGGGGAAACACCATATATTTT. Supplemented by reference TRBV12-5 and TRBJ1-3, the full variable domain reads DARVTQTPRHKVTEMGQEVTMRCQPILGHNTVFWYRQTMMQGLELLAYFRNRAPLDDSGMPKDRFSAEMPDATLATLKIQPSEPRDSAVYFCASGLGGNTIYFGEGSWLTVV.

CDR3 loop: CASSLSGANVLTF. The CDR3 DNA is TGTGCCAGCAGCCTCTCTGGGGCCAACGTCCTGACTTTC. The chain recombines TRBV6-6 with TRBJ2-6, with D unclear. In germline, CDR1 is MNHNY, CDR2 SVGAGI (reference sequence). V was clipped by 6 bases and J by 0 bases, with 3 bases between them. The CDR3 totals 13 residues.

The CDR3, as DNA: TGTGCCAGCAGCCCCCTTAATCAGACCTACGGGACTAGCGGGAGCACAGATACGCAGTATTTT. Its protein product is CASSPLNQTYGTSGSTDTQYF. The chain combines TRBV21-1 with TRBJ2-3; TRBD2 was called by the table and not checked on the DNA. TRBV21-1 has pseudogene status. The CDR3 length is 21 residues.

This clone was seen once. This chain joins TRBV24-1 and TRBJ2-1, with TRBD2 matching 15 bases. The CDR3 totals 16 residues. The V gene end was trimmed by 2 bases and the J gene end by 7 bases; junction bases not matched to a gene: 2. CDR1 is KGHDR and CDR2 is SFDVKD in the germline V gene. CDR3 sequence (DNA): TGTGCCACCAGTGATTGGACTAGCGGGAGGGGTAATGAGCAGTTCTTC. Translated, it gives CATSDWTSGRGNEQFF.

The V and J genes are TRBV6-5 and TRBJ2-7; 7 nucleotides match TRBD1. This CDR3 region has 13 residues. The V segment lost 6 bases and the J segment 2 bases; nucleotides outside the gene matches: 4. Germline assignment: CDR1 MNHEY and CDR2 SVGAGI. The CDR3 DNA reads TGTGCCAGCAGCGACAGGGCTACCTACGAGCAGTACTTC. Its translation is CASSDRATYEQYF.

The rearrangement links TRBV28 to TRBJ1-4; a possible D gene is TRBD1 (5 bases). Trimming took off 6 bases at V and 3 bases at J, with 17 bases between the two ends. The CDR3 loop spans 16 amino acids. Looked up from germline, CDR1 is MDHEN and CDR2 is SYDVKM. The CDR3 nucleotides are TGTGCCAGCAGCCCCATCGACAGTGAGGCTAATGAAAAACTGTTTTTT. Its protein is CASSPIDSEANEKLFF.

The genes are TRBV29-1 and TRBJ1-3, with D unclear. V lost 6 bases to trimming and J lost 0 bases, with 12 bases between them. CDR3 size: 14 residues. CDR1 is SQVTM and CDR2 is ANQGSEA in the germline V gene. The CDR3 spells CSVAQSVSGNTIYF. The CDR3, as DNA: TGCAGCGTAGCACAGAGTGTCTCTGGAAACACCATATATTTT.

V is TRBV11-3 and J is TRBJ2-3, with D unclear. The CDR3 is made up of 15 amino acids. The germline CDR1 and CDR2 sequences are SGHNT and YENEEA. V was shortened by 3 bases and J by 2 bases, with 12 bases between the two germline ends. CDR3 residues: CASSLYLPSTDTQYF. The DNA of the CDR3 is TGTGCCAGCAGCTTGTACTTACCTTCCACAGATACGCAGTATTTT.

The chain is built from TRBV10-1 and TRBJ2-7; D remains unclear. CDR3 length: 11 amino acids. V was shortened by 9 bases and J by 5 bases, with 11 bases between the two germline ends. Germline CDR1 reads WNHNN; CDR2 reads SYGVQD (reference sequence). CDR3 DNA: TGCGCCAGATATGGCAGGCACGAGCAGTACTTC. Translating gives CARYGRHEQYF.

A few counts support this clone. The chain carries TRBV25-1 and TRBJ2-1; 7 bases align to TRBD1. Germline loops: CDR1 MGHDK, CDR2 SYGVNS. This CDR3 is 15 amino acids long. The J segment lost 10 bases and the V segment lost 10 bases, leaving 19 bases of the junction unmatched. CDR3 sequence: CATQGGTARPWEQFF. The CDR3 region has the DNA TGTGCCACCCAAGGTGGGACAGCCCGCCCCTGGGAGCAGTTCTTC.

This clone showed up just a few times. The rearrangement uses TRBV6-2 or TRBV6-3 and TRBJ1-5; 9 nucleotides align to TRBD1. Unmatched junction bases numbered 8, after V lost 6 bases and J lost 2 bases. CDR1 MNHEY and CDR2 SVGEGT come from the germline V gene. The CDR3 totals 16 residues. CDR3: CASSSWTGAGNQPQHF. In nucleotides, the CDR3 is TGTGCCAGCAGCTCTTGGACAGGGGCGGGCAATCAGCCCCAGCATTTT.

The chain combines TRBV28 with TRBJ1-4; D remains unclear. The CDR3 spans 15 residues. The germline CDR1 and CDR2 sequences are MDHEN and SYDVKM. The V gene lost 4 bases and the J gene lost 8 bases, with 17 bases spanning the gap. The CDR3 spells CASSSKFLMLEKLFF. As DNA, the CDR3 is TGTGCCAGCAGTTCAAAGTTCCTAATGTTGGAAAAACTGTTTTTT.

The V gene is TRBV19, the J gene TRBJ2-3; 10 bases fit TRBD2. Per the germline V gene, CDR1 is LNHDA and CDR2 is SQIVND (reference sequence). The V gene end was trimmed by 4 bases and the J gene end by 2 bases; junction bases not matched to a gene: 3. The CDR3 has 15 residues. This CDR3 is CASSTGLAATDTQYF. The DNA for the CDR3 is TGTGCCAGTAGTACCGGACTAGCGGCCACAGATACGCAGTATTTT.

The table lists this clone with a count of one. CDR3 bases: TGTGCCAGCATGGTGGGTCCTAGCTCCTACGAGCAGTACTTC. Translating it yields CASMVGPSSYEQYF. The rearrangement links TRBV6-5 to TRBJ2-7; D call uncertain. The V end was cut by 7 bases, the J end by 0 bases, with 13 bases between. Germline V gives CDR1 MNHEY, CDR2 SVGAGI. This CDR3 region has 14 residues.

Here the CDR3 DNA reads TGTGCCAGCAGTTACAGTCAGGGGTATGGCTACACCTTC. Residues: CASSYSQGYGYTF. This chain connects TRBV6-5 to TRBJ1-2; D possibly corresponds to TRBD1 (6 bases). With 2 bases removed from V and 5 bases from J, the gap between germline ends came to 9 bases. Germline-derived CDR1 and CDR2 are MNHEY and SVGAGI. The CDR3 spans 13 residues.

CDR3 residues: CASSLQGAGNTIYF. The DNA for the CDR3 is TGTGCCAGCAGCTTACAGGGTGCTGGAAACACCATATATTTT. This chain links TRBV5-4 with TRBJ1-3; D is possibly TRBD1 (6 bases). Trimming took off 2 bases at V and 2 bases at J, with 8 bases between the two ends. The germline V gene encodes CDR1 SGHNT and CDR2 YYREEE (reference sequence). The CDR3 loop spans 14 amino acids.

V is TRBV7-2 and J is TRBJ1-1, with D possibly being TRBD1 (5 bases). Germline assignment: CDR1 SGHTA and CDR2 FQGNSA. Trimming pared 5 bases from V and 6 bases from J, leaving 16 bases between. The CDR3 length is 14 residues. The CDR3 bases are TGTGCCAGCAGCCAGGGCCGCGCCTCTGCTGAAGCTTTCTTT. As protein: CASSQGRASAEAFF.

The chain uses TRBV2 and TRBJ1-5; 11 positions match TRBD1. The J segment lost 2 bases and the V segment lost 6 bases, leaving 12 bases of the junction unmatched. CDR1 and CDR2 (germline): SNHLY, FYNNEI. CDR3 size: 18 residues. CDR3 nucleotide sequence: TGTGCCAGCAGGATCGGACAGGGGGCACGGTTGGGCAATCAGCCCCAGCATTTT. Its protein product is CASRIGQGARLGNQPQHF. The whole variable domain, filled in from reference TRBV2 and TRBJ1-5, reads EPEVTQTPSHQVTQMGQEVILRCVPISNHLYFYWYRQILGQKVEFLVSFYNNEISEKSEIFDDQFSVERPDGSNFTLKIRSTKLEDSAMYFCASRIGQGARLGNQPQHFGDGTRLSIL.

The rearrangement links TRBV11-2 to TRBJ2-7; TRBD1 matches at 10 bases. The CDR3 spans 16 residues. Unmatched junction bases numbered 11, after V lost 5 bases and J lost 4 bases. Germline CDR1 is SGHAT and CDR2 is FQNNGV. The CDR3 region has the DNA TGTGCCAGCAGCCCGAGACGGACAGGGGGATGGTACGAGCAGTACTTC. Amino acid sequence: CASSPRRTGGWYEQYF.

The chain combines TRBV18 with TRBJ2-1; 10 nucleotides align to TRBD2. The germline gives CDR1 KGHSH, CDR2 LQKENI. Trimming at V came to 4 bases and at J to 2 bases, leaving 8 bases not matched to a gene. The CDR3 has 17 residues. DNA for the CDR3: TGTGCCAGCTCACTGCGGTCTAGCGGGAGCCCCTACAATGAGCAGTTCTTC. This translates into CASSLRSSGSPYNEQFF.